The 31 T cell receptor beta chains given below trace back to one sample, sequenced in a study of a mutant IDH1 vaccine in newly diagnosed glioma. TCRdb keeps only in-frame clones here, not all; method: immunoSEQ multiplex PCR. The sample carries tens of thousands of clones, roughly four fifths recorded once. For these TCRs, the target antigens are not known. Time point: week 35, safety follow-up. Doses of 300 ug of mutant IDH1 20-mer peptide were given with topical imiquimod. The sequencing used PBMCs, collected from a glioma patient whose treatment included an IDH1 peptide vaccine. These receptors were obtained from a man aged 40-49 years with glioma.

This clone has just one count. The chain carries TRBV19 and TRBJ1-5; the match to TRBD1 covers 7 bases. With V trimmed by 5 bases and J by 4 bases, 2 bases remained unmatched. Germline V gene data show CDR1 as LNHDA and CDR2 as SQIVND (reference sequence). CDR3 length equals 13 residues. CDR3 sequence reads: CASSQGENQPQHF. DNA of the CDR3: TGTGCCAGTAGTCAGGGGGAGAATCAGCCCCAGCATTTT.

The chain joins TRBV10-3 to TRBJ1-3, with D perhaps TRBD1 (5 bases). The CDR3 loop spans 14 amino acids. The germline gives CDR1 ENHRY, CDR2 SYGVKD. V shed 7 bases and J shed 0 bases, with 10 bases lying between them. CDR3 loop: CAINADSSGNTIYF. In DNA, the CDR3 is TGTGCCATCAATGCCGACAGCTCTGGAAACACCATATATTTT.

The gene calls are TRBV4-2 and TRBJ1-5, with a tentative D call TRBD1 (6 bases). Trimming took 4 bases from V and 4 from J, leaving 11 bases between them. This CDR3 contains 14 residues. Per germline, CDR1 LGHNA and CDR2 YNFKEQ. CDR3 in amino acids: CASSREGGNQPQHF. CDR3 nucleotides: TGTGCCAGCAGCCGAGAGGGGGGGAATCAGCCCCAGCATTTT.

This clone came up a few times. V and J are TRBV5-5 and TRBJ1-3; D is undetermined. CDR1 is SGHKS, CDR2 YYEKEE, per germline (reference sequence). The CDR3 sequence is 13 residues long. The ends were cut back, 2 bases at V and 2 bases at J, with 5 bases in the middle. CDR3 in DNA: TGTGCCAGCAGCTTTGACCCTGGAAACACCATATATTTT. As protein: CASSFDPGNTIYF.

The chain has TRBV4-3 and TRBJ2-2, with D perhaps assigned TRBD1 or TRBD2 (5 bases each). The CDR3 has 15 amino acids. With 1 base removed from V and 4 bases from J, the gap between germline ends came to 10 bases. Germline V lookup: CDR1 LGHNA, CDR2 YSLEER. CDR3 residues: CASSQAGSVTGELFF. In DNA form, the CDR3 reads TGCGCCAGCAGCCAAGCAGGGAGCGTCACCGGGGAGCTGTTTTTT.

V gene TRBV27 combines with J gene TRBJ2-1, with D perhaps assigned TRBD1 or TRBD2 (5 bases each). This CDR3 is 15 amino acids long. V was shortened by 5 bases and J by 2 bases, with 13 bases between the two germline ends. Germline V gives CDR1 MNHEY, CDR2 SMNVEV (reference sequence). CDR3 region: CASSPGTYAYNEQFF. The CDR3 DNA follows: TGTGCCAGCAGTCCCGGGACCTACGCCTACAATGAGCAGTTCTTC.

The chain is built from TRBV6-1 and TRBJ2-5, with 9 bases that match TRBD1. The J call may be incorrect, as the DNA end agrees better with TRBJ2-7. Germline V gene data show CDR1 as MNHNS and CDR2 as SASEGT. This CDR3 has 17 residues. CDR3 sequence: CASSESPFTGGAYEQYF. The CDR3, as DNA: TGTGCCAGCAGTGAATCTCCCTTTACAGGGGGCGCGTACGAGCAGTACTTC.

The J gene is TRBJ1-2, the V gene TRBV27, with D perhaps matching TRBD1 (6 bases). CDR3 size: 15 residues. From germline, CDR1 is MNHEY and CDR2 SMNVEV (reference sequence). Trimming shortened V by 4 bases and J by 0 bases, and 12 bases separated the two germline ends. The CDR3 bases are TGTGCCAGCAGTTATTCCTGGGACACTAACTATGGCTACACCTTC. It translates to CASSYSWDTNYGYTF.

The chain employs TRBV6-1 and TRBJ2-3; D may match TRBD1 or TRBD2 (6 bases each). Germline CDR1 and CDR2: MNHNS and SASEGT. The CDR3 is 15 amino acids. The V end was cut by 2 bases, the J end by 1 base, with 10 bases between. The CDR3: CASSESGGRTDTQYF. CDR3 in DNA: TGTGCCAGCAGTGAAAGTGGGGGGCGCACAGATACGCAGTATTTT.

Points on this clone: In the same sample, other DNA sequences code for this CDR3. The CDR3 bases are TGTGCCAGCAGCTTAAGACTAGCGGGAGGATACAATGAGCAGTTCTTC. This gives the protein CASSLRLAGGYNEQFF. The chain couples TRBV7-8 to TRBJ2-1; TRBD2 matches at 13 bases. The CDR3 covers 16 residues. CDR1 and CDR2 from the germline V gene are SGHVS and FQNEAQ. The ends lost 2 bases at V and 4 bases at J; junction bases unmatched: 2.

The chain links TRBV6-5 to TRBJ2-2, with 11 positions matching TRBD1. Trimming took 4 bases from V and 4 from J; bases not matched to a gene: 2. The CDR3 is made up of 15 amino acids. Germline loops: CDR1 MNHEY, CDR2 SVGAGI. The CDR3 reads CASSWGTGGTGELFF. CDR3 nucleotides: TGTGCCAGCAGTTGGGGGACAGGGGGCACCGGGGAGCTGTTTTTT.

The chain couples TRBV18 to TRBJ2-5; the D is unclear. Per germline, CDR1 KGHSH and CDR2 LQKENI. The CDR3 spans 13 residues. Trimming cost V 0 bases and J 5 bases, with 7 bases left between them. The CDR3 loop is CASSPPVLETQYF. For the CDR3, the DNA is TGTGCCAGCTCACCACCCGTTTTGGAGACCCAGTACTTC.

V is TRBV6-1 and J is TRBJ1-2; no firm D call. Germline lookup yields CDR1 MNHNS and CDR2 SASEGT. The germline V and J ends were trimmed by 5 bases and 1 base, with 11 bases remaining between them. This CDR3 spans 14 amino acids. CDR3: CASSRDRDNYGYTF. The DNA of the CDR3 is TGTGCCAGCAGTAGGGATAGGGATAACTATGGCTACACCTTC.

The chain has TRBV30 and TRBJ1-1; no clear D gene. The CDR3 contains 12 residues. Germline V gives CDR1 GTSNPN, CDR2 SVGIG (reference sequence). Trimming took 4 bases from V and 1 from J, leaving 7 bases between them. CDR3 coding DNA: TGTGCCTGGAAGGAGGGGAACACTGAAGCTTTCTTT. It encodes CAWKEGNTEAFF.

This chain's CDR3 is CASSLQTEAFF. In nucleotides, the CDR3 is TGTGCCAGCAGCTTGCAAACTGAAGCTTTCTTT. The gene calls are TRBV7-2 and TRBJ1-1; D is unclear. Germline V gene data show CDR1 as SGHTA and CDR2 as FQGNSA. V lost 3 bases to trimming and J lost 5 bases, with 4 bases between them. The CDR3 spans 11 residues.

J is TRBJ2-1 and V is TRBV6-5; tentative D call: TRBD2 (6 bases). The CDR3 runs 13 residues. From germline, CDR1 is MNHEY and CDR2 SVGAGI. Trimming pared 2 bases from V and 14 bases from J, leaving 16 bases between. CDR3 DNA: TGTGCCAGCAGTTACCCGGGGGTAGCGCGAAAGTTCTTC. As protein: CASSYPGVARKFF.

The V and J genes are TRBV2 and TRBJ2-1; D call uncertain. Looked up from germline, CDR1 is SNHLY and CDR2 is FYNNEI. The V end was cut by 7 bases, the J end by 4 bases, with 14 bases between. This CDR3 spans 14 amino acids. CDR3 protein: CASKFLGKYNEQFF. In nucleotides, the CDR3 is TGTGCCAGCAAGTTCTTGGGGAAATACAATGAGCAGTTCTTC. Drawing the rest from reference TRBV2 and TRBJ2-1, the complete variable domain is EPEVTQTPSHQVTQMGQEVILRCVPISNHLYFYWYRQILGQKVEFLVSFYNNEISEKSEIFDDQFSVERPDGSNFTLKIRSTKLEDSAMYFCASKFLGKYNEQFFGPGTRLTVL.

This chain links TRBV19 with TRBJ1-5; 8 nucleotides agree with TRBD1. CDR1 and CDR2 (germline): LNHDA, SQIVND (reference sequence). V lost 5 bases to trimming and J lost 11 bases; unmatched junction nucleotides: 11. The CDR3 spans 14 residues. The CDR3, as DNA: TGTGCCAGTAGTGCGAGGACAGGGCGGGAGGCCCAGCATTTT. As protein: CASSARTGREAQHF. Using reference TRBV19 and TRBJ1-5 for the parts outside the CDR3, the full variable domain is DGGITQSPKYLFRKEGQNVTLSCEQNLNHDAMYWYRQDPGQGLRLIYYSQIVNDFQKGDIAEGYSVSREKKESFPLTVTSAQKNPTAFYLCASSARTGREAQHFGDGTRLSIL.

This chain connects TRBV7-2 to TRBJ1-5, with D possibly matching TRBD1 (5 bases). This CDR3 has 15 amino acids. The germline CDR1 and CDR2 sequences are SGHTA and FQGNSA. The V gene lost 1 base and the J gene lost 7 bases, with 14 bases spanning the gap. The CDR3 DNA follows: TGTGCCAGCAGCTTAGTTGTGCAGGGCGCCCAGCCCCAGCATTTT. This gives the protein CASSLVVQGAQPQHF.

V gene TRBV7-9 combines with J gene TRBJ1-2; 7 bases are shared with TRBD1. The CDR3 loop spans 16 amino acids. Germline V gives CDR1 SEHNR, CDR2 FQNEAQ (reference sequence). V dropped 2 bases and J dropped 8; count of bases not matched to a gene: 14. The CDR3 spells CASSLYAGGEESGYTF. Written as DNA, the CDR3 is TGTGCCAGCAGCTTATACGCAGGGGGTGAGGAATCCGGCTACACCTTC.

This chain's CDR3 is CASSRQVANTGELFF. The DNA of the CDR3 is TGTGCCAGCAGCCGACAGGTCGCGAACACCGGGGAGCTGTTTTTT. The chain uses TRBV11-3 and TRBJ2-2; the D gene is possibly TRBD1 (6 bases). CDR3 length: 15 amino acids. V was clipped by 5 bases and J by 0 bases, with 10 bases between them. CDR1 SGHNT and CDR2 YENEEA come from the germline V gene.

This chain connects TRBV6-5 to TRBJ2-7; 12 bases line up with TRBD2. CDR1 and CDR2 (germline): MNHEY, SVGAGI. The ends lost 6 bases at V and 6 bases at J; junction bases unmatched: 6. This CDR3 spans 14 amino acids. CDR3 nucleotide sequence: TGTGCCAGCAGGTCACTAGCGGGAGGTGGCGAGCAGTACTTC. The encoded protein is CASRSLAGGGEQYF.

The rearrangement joins TRBV9 to TRBJ1-4; the D is unclear. Trimming pared 0 bases from V and 8 bases from J, leaving 17 bases between. CDR1 and CDR2 (germline): SGDLS, YYNGEE. This CDR3 comprises 16 residues. CDR3 residues: CASSVGSVGVGEKLFF. The CDR3, as DNA: TGTGCCAGCAGCGTAGGAAGCGTCGGGGTAGGGGAAAAACTGTTTTTT.

In nucleotides, the CDR3 is TGCGCCAGCAGCTTGGAGGTAGCGGGAGATGGAGATACGCAGTATTTT. Translation: CASSLEVAGDGDTQYF. J is TRBJ2-3 and V is TRBV5-1; 9 positions agree with TRBD2. In germline, CDR1 is SGHRS, CDR2 YFSETQ. The V segment lost 0 bases and the J segment 5 bases; nucleotides outside the gene matches: 7. The CDR3 consists of 16 residues.

This sequence joins TRBV6-5 and TRBJ2-3; TRBD1 might be the D (5 bases). Germline V gene data show CDR1 as MNHEY and CDR2 as SVGAGI. V lost 7 bases to trimming and J lost 4 bases, with 15 bases between them. The CDR3 spans 14 residues. The CDR3 nucleotides are TGTGCCAGCAAGGGGTACCTATGGGCAGATACGCAGTATTTT. It is translated as CASKGYLWADTQYF.

This sequence joins TRBV9 and TRBJ2-2; possible D gene TRBD2, 5 bases. The V and J ends lost 0 bases and 1 base respectively, with 10 bases between them. CDR1 SGDLS and CDR2 YYNGEE come from the germline V gene. The length of the CDR3 is 16 residues. The CDR3 region has the DNA TGTGCCAGCAGCGTAGTGGGTGGGAGGAACACCGGGGAGCTGTTTTTT. Translated, it gives CASSVVGGRNTGELFF.

The rearrangement uses TRBV28 and TRBJ2-5, with no clear D. The V gene's germline CDR1 is MDHEN and CDR2 SYDVKM. V was cut by 4 bases and J by 2 bases, with 2 bases left in between. The CDR3 is 11 residues long. The CDR3 region is CASSSQETQYF. The CDR3, as DNA: TGTGCCAGCAGTTCACAAGAGACCCAGTACTTC. Together with reference TRBV28 and TRBJ2-5, the CDR3 gives the full variable domain: DVKVTQSSRYLVKRTGEKVFLECVQDMDHENMFWYRQDPGLGLRLIYFSYDVKMKEKGDIPEGYSVSREKKERFSLILESASTNQTSMYLCASSSQETQYFGPGTRLLVL.

J is TRBJ2-5 and V is TRBV25-1, with 8 bases that match TRBD2. With 3 bases clipped from V and 5 bases from J, the junction kept 5 bases outside the gene matches. This CDR3 has 14 residues. Germline CDR1 reads MGHDK; CDR2 reads SYGVNS. The CDR3 region is CASSERRLAETQYF. CDR3 DNA: TGTGCCAGCAGTGAGAGGAGACTAGCGGAGACCCAGTACTTC.

This clone has only a few counts. The V and J genes are TRBV6-1 and TRBJ2-3; tentatively, D is TRBD2 (6 bases). V shed 7 bases and J shed 3 bases, with 11 bases lying between them. Germline V gene data show CDR1 as MNHNS and CDR2 as SASEGT. This CDR3 has 13 residues. CDR3 sequence (DNA): TGTGCCAGCACAACGGGAGAGACAGATACGCAGTATTTT. It yields the protein CASTTGETDTQYF.

Comment on this clone: Given a much more abundant clone one base away, this may be a read error. The V gene is TRBV7-9, the J gene TRBJ2-6; D perhaps matches TRBD1 (5 bases). This CDR3 has 18 amino acids. CDR1 and CDR2 (germline): SEHNR, FQNEAQ (reference sequence). Deletions cut 4 bases from V and 0 bases from J, with 16 bases between. CDR3 nucleotide sequence: TGTGCCAGCAGCTCGACAGAGCTTACCCTCTCTGGGGCCAACGTCCTGACTTTC. Residues: CASSSTELTLSGANVLTF.

This clone came up once. The chain is built from TRBV18 and TRBJ1-1; weak D call: TRBD1 (5 bases). Germline CDR1 KGHSH, CDR2 LQKENI. The ends were cut back, 0 bases at V and 2 bases at J, with 16 bases in the middle. The CDR3 runs 17 residues. The CDR3: CASSPPAGSGFNTEAFF. CDR3 bases: TGTGCCAGCTCACCACCAGCAGGGTCGGGTTTTAACACTGAAGCTTTCTTT.